This entry is about one T cell receptor beta chain. What it binds is not known. The record originates from a study of OX40 agonist ivuxolimab in advanced cancers. Study-wide background: The drug used for patients, ivuxolimab, was an agonistic anti-OX40 (CD134) antibody. The patients received ivuxolimab by intravenous route every 2 weeks at 0.01 to 10 mg/kg. Patients were roughly 81% male with ages roughly 20 to 80, mean approximately 62.

This CDR3 is 13 amino acids long. Germline lookup yields CDR1 SGHRS and CDR2 YFSETQ. V was shortened by 5 bases and J by 2 bases, with 10 bases between the two germline ends. Study-level findings and limits: CD4+ T cells averaged fewer expanded clones than CD8+ T cells.

Here immunoSEQ multiplex PCR was the method, and the copy in TCRdb shows in-frame clones only, minus some. The table includes 100,000 or so clones, about 88% detected once. The V call is TRBV5-1, the J call TRBJ2-5, with D possibly TRBD1 on 6 matching bases. The sequences come from CD4+ or CD8+ T cells sorted from blood, collected in a trial of the OX40 agonist ivuxolimab. The TCR was taken from an adult with an advanced solid tumor such as melanoma, head and neck, liver or kidney cancer. This chain's CDR3 is CASRSQGQETQYF. CDR3 bases: TGCGCCAGCAGATCGCAGGGGCAAGAGACCCAGTACTTC.